Listed here is a single T cell receptor beta chain. The CDR3 sequence is 14 residues long. Germline lookup yields CDR1 LGHDT and CDR2 YNNKEL (reference sequence). V gave up 3 bases and J gave up 1 base, with 10 bases separating them. Per the authors' pipeline: Using reference gene primer amplification, nucleated cell counts were estimated. Sequenced by immunoSEQ multiplex PCR; TCRdb stores in-frame clones only, minus some. That table is the source of V, J and clone size, and D and trimming were worked out from the DNA. Among about 86,000 clones listed, around 80% were seen once. These data are taken from a study of blood T cell repertoires in COVID-19. Study details: The United States, Italy and Spain provided the acute and convalescent COVID-19 samples. T cells, B-cell-depleted T cells, or PBMCs supplied cDNA or gDNA.

The chain recombines TRBV3-1 (or the pseudogene TRBV3-2) with TRBJ2-7, with D possibly matching TRBD1 (5 bases). Sample: peripheral blood. This TCR derives from a woman of 80 years or more with active or convalescent COVID-19. CDR3 nucleotides: TGTGCCAGCAGCCAGACAGTTATGTCCTACGAGCAGTACTTC. It encodes CASSQTVMSYEQYF.